This record looks at one T cell receptor beta chain sequence and its context. These data come from a study of T cells in Graves' hyperthyroidism and ophthalmopathy. At the level of the study: Before treatment of any kind, peripheral blood was taken at initial diagnosis.

It was RNA transcripts that yielded the amplified TCR beta CDR3 regions. During a first-round RT-PCR of the TCR CDR3, the HTBI primer set was used. TCRdb called the multiplex PCR reads again in MiXCR, with one record for every CDR3 protein. The sample lists 750,000 to 950,000 distinct CDR3 sequences, approximately 40% seen once, with around 10% in the top ten. The CDR3 runs to 16 residues. From germline, CDR1 is SGHTA and CDR2 FQGNSA. The J segment lost 2 bases and the V segment lost 5 bases, leaving 9 bases of the junction unmatched. V is TRBV7-2 and J is TRBJ2-7, with 10 bases aligning to TRBD2. Material for sequencing was blood. This TCR was recovered from a man aged 18 to 35 with Graves' hyperthyroidism. In DNA form, the CDR3 reads TGTGCCAGCAGCCAAGATATAAGCGGGAGGGCCTACGAGCAGTACTTC. It yields the protein CASSQDISGRAYEQYF.